Below are 4 T cell receptor beta chains sequenced from a single sample in a study of T cell responses to AZD1222 COVID-19 vaccine. TCRdb's table, derived via immunoSEQ multiplex PCR, lists solely in-frame clones and lacks some. This table has some 180,000 clones, about 90% appearing once. The sequenced sample was peripheral blood, obtained on day 0 of AZD1222 vaccination. The receptors shown here come from an adult in good health.

The chain combines TRBV6-5 with TRBJ1-2; unclear D gene. This CDR3 comprises 15 residues. Per the germline V gene, CDR1 is MNHEY and CDR2 is SVGAGI. V lost 5 bases and J lost 4, with 17 bases in between. The CDR3 nucleotides are TGTGCCAGCAGTCCCGAGGCTGGTCTTGGCTATGGCTACACCTTC. This gives the protein CASSPEAGLGYGYTF.

In regard to this clone: This sample also contains other DNA sequences that code for the same CDR3. CDR3 protein: CASSLAGGPYEQYF. DNA of the CDR3: TGTGCCAGCAGTTTAGCGGGAGGGCCCTACGAGCAGTACTTC. This rearrangement joins TRBV27 to TRBJ2-7; 9 nucleotides agree with TRBD2. This CDR3 contains 14 residues. Unmatched junction bases numbered 1, after V lost 2 bases and J lost 2 bases. The germline CDR1 and CDR2 sequences are MNHEY and SMNVEV (reference sequence).

This chain uses TRBV7-2 with TRBJ1-2; TRBD1 matches 7 bases. This CDR3 is 15 amino acids long. The V segment lost 1 base and the J segment 4 bases; nucleotides outside the gene matches: 6. Germline loops: CDR1 SGHTA, CDR2 FQGNSA. CDR3 residues: CASSLDAGGTYGYTF. The CDR3 DNA follows: TGTGCCAGCAGCTTAGATGCAGGGGGAACCTATGGCTACACCTTC.

The V and J genes are TRBV6-5 and TRBJ2-7, with TRBD1 identical over 9 bases. CDR1 and CDR2 (germline): MNHEY, SVGAGI. The CDR3 totals 15 residues. V gave up 2 bases and J gave up 5 bases; unmatched junction bases: 7. The CDR3 DNA reads as TGTGCCAGCAGTTACGGACAGGGGATTATCCACGAGCAGTACTTC. It codes for CASSYGQGIIHEQYF.